This is a list of T cell receptor beta chains from one sample in a study of blood T cell repertoires in COVID-19. Only in-frame clones appear in the TCRdb table, and some are missing; sequencing was by immunoSEQ multiplex PCR. The sample has under 200,000 clones, 76% seen once. Material for sequencing was peripheral blood. The source is a woman aged 80 or over with acute or convalescent COVID-19. The conserved cysteine and the conserved F or W are not part of the CDR3 here. Each record gives: D gene, J gene, V gene, CDR3 protein. A D gene is named only where the DNA matches it firmly.

TRBD1 | TRBJ1-2 | TRBV5-1 | ASSLSGTGGLGGYT
. | TRBJ1-4 | TRBV7-9 | ASTVSSGAIGEKLF
. | TRBJ1-3 | TRBV6-5 | ASSYVGTGFGNTIY
. | TRBJ1-4 | TRBV4-3 | ASSQDGQSQKLF
. | TRBJ1-5 | TRBV6-1 | ASSEGPPQH
TRBD1 | TRBJ2-7 | TRBV4-2 | ASSQERDRPYEQY
TRBD2 | TRBJ2-2 | TRBV11-3 | ASSFSGTKGGELF
. | TRBJ1-6 | TRBV7-2 | ASSQYNSPLH
. | TRBJ2-7 | TRBV30 | AWSGQGLLREQY
TRBD1 | TRBJ2-2 | TRBV6-2/TRBV6-3 | ASSRQGANTGELF
TRBD2 | TRBJ2-5 | TRBV7-6 | ASSLYPGLAGGGSQETQY
TRBD1 | TRBJ1-1 | TRBV18 | ASSLGQMNTEAF
TRBD1 | TRBJ2-7 | TRBV2 | ASGQETHEQY
. | TRBJ2-3 | TRBV27 | ASSLGTSSTDTQY
TRBD1 | TRBJ1-2 | TRBV5-1 | ASSFEGATNYGYT
. | TRBJ2-3 | TRBV3-1/TRBV3-2 | ASHGRGGALDTQY
. | TRBJ1-5 | TRBV7-6 | ASSIQGGSNQPQH
TRBD2 | TRBJ2-2 | TRBV27 | ASRPRLAGGGELF
TRBD1 | TRBJ2-7 | TRBV6-6 | ASSYTGQGSYEQY
TRBD1 | TRBJ2-3 | TRBV6-5 | ASSPQGAFTDTQY
. | TRBJ1-3 | TRBV6-5 | ASSQLGDIGNTIY
. | TRBJ1-3 | TRBV5-1 | ASTSGLTGNTIY
. | TRBJ1-5 | TRBV6-2/TRBV6-3 | ASSYSVSGIQPQH
TRBD1 | TRBJ2-7 | TRBV3-1/TRBV3-2 | ASSQTTGGYEQY
TRBD1 | TRBJ1-3 | TRBV6-5 | ASSNPGQGYTIY
TRBD1 | TRBJ1-4 | TRBV18 | ASSPATGTENEKLF
TRBD1 | TRBJ1-1 | TRBV6-6 | ASRDGQGIPEAF
. | TRBJ2-2 | TRBV10-3 | AINEGVHAGELF
TRBD1 | TRBJ2-7 | TRBV19 | ASSIAGTGGYEQY
TRBD2 | TRBJ2-7 | TRBV6-5 | ASSRLAGLYEQY
. | TRBJ2-2 | TRBV5-1 | ASSLKILAPQPNTGELF
. | TRBJ2-1 | TRBV18 | ASSPLESSYNEQF
. | TRBJ2-3 | TRBV20-1 | SASGPGTTDTQY
TRBD1 | TRBJ1-5 | TRBV7-2 | ASSLQQGGQPQH
TRBD2 | TRBJ2-5 | TRBV4-2 | ASSPSGSGETQY
TRBD1 | TRBJ2-2 | TRBV5-1 | ASSLGGTGGTGELF
TRBD1 | TRBJ1-2 | TRBV19 | ASTETGGGYT
. | TRBJ2-7 | TRBV5-1 | ASSLPKTDYEQY
. | TRBJ1-6 | TRBV2 | ASSDSLSPLH
. | TRBJ2-2 | TRBV5-1 | ASKVRESNTGELF
TRBD1 | TRBJ2-2 | TRBV7-2 | ASSSDRVAGELF
TRBD1 | TRBJ2-7 | TRBV6-1 | ASSELRQGLLGY
TRBD1 | TRBJ1-5 | TRBV29-1 | SVGPGQGVQPQH
TRBD2 | TRBJ2-1 | TRBV7-3 | ASSPRTSGGEQF
TRBD2 | TRBJ2-1 | TRBV29-1 | SVEDPTLAGVSYNEQF
TRBD2 | TRBJ2-3 | TRBV5-4 | ASSLSGGPTDTQY
TRBD1 | TRBJ2-1 | TRBV9 | ASSALRTGPRDEQF
. | TRBJ2-7 | TRBV3-1/TRBV3-2 | ASSQALGPFYEQY
. | TRBJ1-6 | TRBV9 | ASSLQGANSPLH
. | TRBJ1-5 | TRBV7-2 | ASSLDPSGAQH
. | TRBJ2-2 | TRBV7-2 | ASSFGQNTGELF
. | TRBJ1-2 | TRBV6-6 | ASSQIREVGYT
. | TRBJ1-1 | TRBV7-9 | ASSMLTGLDTEAF
. | TRBJ1-1 | TRBV11-2 | ASSFSTQNTEAF
TRBD1 | TRBJ2-7 | TRBV6-2/TRBV6-3 | ASSPGTDYEQY